Listed below are T cell receptor beta chains from one sample, sequenced in a study of T cell responses to AZD1222 COVID-19 vaccine. The protocol was immunoSEQ multiplex PCR, while the TCRdb copy is restricted to in-frame clones and leaves out a portion. Of more than 90,000 clones listed, about 90% were seen once; the top ten hold about 15%. Sequenced here: peripheral blood, sampled on day 0 of AZD1222 vaccination. The source of these receptors is an adult in good health. Each CDR3 is given with its conserved first and last residue. Each record gives: CDR3 protein, J gene, V gene.

CASSSFGTGGSGAFF TRBJ1-1 TRBV27
CASSLESGMGLADTQYF TRBJ2-3 TRBV5-1
CSVKLTGGTEAFF TRBJ1-1 TRBV29-1
CATTMGAGRNEQYF TRBJ2-7 TRBV6-8
CASSATGTGDMYGYTF TRBJ1-2 TRBV25-1
CSVDTGTGGNQPQHF TRBJ1-5 TRBV29-1
CASSRGTSNEQFF TRBJ2-1 TRBV5-1
CASSQELYYNSPLHF TRBJ1-6 TRBV4-1
CASSQAWTGGTEAFF TRBJ1-1 TRBV3-1/TRBV3-2
CASSEADSTNTGELFF TRBJ2-2 TRBV10-1
CASRMTGTSGSYEQYF TRBJ2-7 TRBV2
CASSERQGGSYEQYF TRBJ2-7 TRBV19
CASSQDLVGLGNEQFF TRBJ2-1 TRBV4-2
CASSSGATNEKLFF TRBJ1-4 TRBV5-4
CATSREVTIDTQYF TRBJ2-3 TRBV15
CASRLDNSNQPQHF TRBJ1-5 TRBV2
CATSREVETGELFF TRBJ2-2 TRBV15
CASSLDTGDQPQHF TRBJ1-5 TRBV5-8
CASSPRGEKLFF TRBJ1-4 TRBV19
CASSLGGADGYTF TRBJ1-2 TRBV7-2
CASSQETGGFNEQFF TRBJ2-1 TRBV4-2
CAWSKGAREAFF TRBJ1-1 TRBV30
CASSTGINQPQHF TRBJ1-5 TRBV10-1
CASSYGGFNQPQHF TRBJ1-5 TRBV6-5
CASSQSTVTGGVEQYF TRBJ2-7 TRBV16
CASSPTGTSGRANVGELFF TRBJ2-2 TRBV7-9
CASSFSTGEAFF TRBJ1-1 TRBV12-3/TRBV12-4
CASSLARGLDNSPLHF TRBJ1-6 TRBV5-4
CASSQAPGDEQYF TRBJ2-7 TRBV4-1
CASSPKAQDRNNSPLHF TRBJ1-6 TRBV23-1
CASSPTVGGELFF TRBJ2-2 TRBV12-3/TRBV12-4
CASSLGIGAPYEQYF TRBJ2-7 TRBV7-8
CASSPSAVRSGETQYF TRBJ2-5 TRBV7-3
CATSSRQGGSYEQYF TRBJ2-7 TRBV15
CASSLDQGGTEAFF TRBJ1-1 TRBV7-9
CASTKGLAGGNEQFF TRBJ2-1 TRBV5-1
CATKRTTVGYEQYF TRBJ2-7 TRBV27
CATSDLGGSAGYTF TRBJ1-2 TRBV24-1
CATSDGQGVNQPQHF TRBJ1-5 TRBV24-1
CASSLQRDTEAFF TRBJ1-1 TRBV6-5
CATSDFRESGANVLTF TRBJ2-6 TRBV24-1
CASSPGLAVTYEQYF TRBJ2-7 TRBV5-4
CASSSGASGNTIYF TRBJ1-3 TRBV6-5
CSVRMTGGYEKLFF TRBJ1-4 TRBV29-1
CASRADTQYF TRBJ2-3 TRBV2
CASSQGQGAGGNTIYF TRBJ1-3 TRBV3-1/TRBV3-2
CASSGSQGSAYEQYF TRBJ2-7 TRBV11-2
CASSPGRKYGYTF TRBJ1-2 TRBV5-6
CAISVGGGTDTQYF TRBJ2-3 TRBV10-3
CAWNKPSQGWYEQYF TRBJ2-7 TRBV30
CASSLRVLGYTF TRBJ1-2 TRBV27
CASTDASGETQYF TRBJ2-5 TRBV19
CAWSVGRYGYTF TRBJ1-2 TRBV30
CASSPGTIEDTIYF TRBJ1-3 TRBV6-5
CASSFAELSSGNTIYF TRBJ1-3 TRBV5-8